One and the same sample provided the 17 T cell receptor beta chains below, sequenced in a study of T cell repertoires in cytomegalovirus infection. Their cognate antigens are unknown. TCRdb used MiXCR to reprocess the reads, holding one entry per CDR3 protein. The sample consists of some 110,000 distinct CDR3 sequences, 10% of them appearing once. The sample was PBMCs, sequenced either directly or after in vitro stimulation (not recorded which). Source of these receptors: a human donor in good health (CMV status not recorded). Some clones in this sample may be carry-over from other donors' samples.

This clonotype was found many times. The chain carries TRBV5-1 and TRBJ2-3, with D hard to call. Looked up from germline, CDR1 is SGHRS and CDR2 is YFSETQ. V shed 5 bases and J shed 8 bases, with 12 bases lying between them. The CDR3 has 12 residues. CDR3 coding DNA: TGCGCCAGCAGTCCAGGAATGGGTACGCAGTATTTT. It specifies CASSPGMGTQYF.

This clonotype was picked up a small number of times. The chain employs TRBV6-5 and TRBJ2-7; 9 nucleotides agree with TRBD2. This CDR3 is built from 16 residues. V lost 0 bases to trimming and J lost 3 bases; unmatched junction nucleotides: 6. Germline CDR1 reads MNHEY; CDR2 reads SVGAGI. CDR3 DNA: TGTGCCAGCAGTTACTCGGGGCTAGCGGGAATCTACGAGCAGTACTTC. This gives the protein CASSYSGLAGIYEQYF.

In this sample, this clonotype turned up many times. The V call is TRBV7-2, the J call TRBJ2-1; TRBD2 matches 7 bases. CDR1 SGHTA and CDR2 FQGNSA come from the germline V gene. With V trimmed by 0 bases and J by 5 bases, 4 bases remained unmatched. The CDR3 covers 15 residues. CDR3: CASSLAAGVNNEQFF. In DNA form, the CDR3 reads TGTGCCAGCAGCTTAGCGGCGGGAGTAAACAATGAGCAGTTCTTC.

In its sample, this clonotype was seen many times. V gene TRBV6-2 or TRBV6-3 combines with J gene TRBJ2-2, with D uncertain. V shed 6 bases and J shed 2 bases, with 4 bases lying between them. The CDR3 runs 12 residues. Per the germline V gene, CDR1 is MNHEY and CDR2 is SVGEGT. The chain's CDR3 is CASSSNTGELFF. The DNA for the CDR3 is TGTGCCAGCAGCTCAAACACCGGGGAGCTGTTTTTT.

This clonotype qualifies as medium-sized (0.01 to 0.1%). This sequence joins TRBV7-6 and TRBJ2-1; the D gene could be TRBD1 or TRBD2 (6 bases each). The CDR3 runs 17 residues. In germline, CDR1 is SGHVS, CDR2 FNYEAQ. Trimming took off 0 bases at V and 5 bases at J, with 17 bases between the two ends. The CDR3 nucleotides read TGTGCCAGCAGCTTAGCGGGGGGCGGCACCCCAAACAATGAGCAGTTCTTC. Protein sequence: CASSLAGGGTPNNEQFF.

At least ten counts were recorded for this clonotype. The DNA of the CDR3 is TGTGCCAGCAGCTTAAAGAAAACAGGGGGAGGAGACACTGAAGCTTTCTTT. As protein: CASSLKKTGGGDTEAFF. The V call is TRBV7-2, the J call TRBJ1-1; TRBD1 agrees at 8 bases. The CDR3 extends over 17 amino acids. V gave up 2 bases and J gave up 3 bases; unmatched junction bases: 11. Germline assignment: CDR1 SGHTA and CDR2 FQGNSA.

This clonotype was seen repeatedly, ten times or more. The chain couples TRBV27 to TRBJ2-1; D not certain. The V and J ends lost 3 bases and 5 bases respectively, with 11 bases between them. This CDR3 region has 14 residues. Per germline, CDR1 MNHEY and CDR2 SMNVEV (reference sequence). Here the CDR3 reads CASSLVAANNEQFF. The DNA for the CDR3 is TGTGCCAGCAGTTTGGTCGCGGCAAACAATGAGCAGTTCTTC.

J is TRBJ1-6 and V is TRBV11-2; 10 bases map to TRBD1. The J segment lost 8 bases and the V segment lost 5 bases, leaving 6 bases of the junction unmatched. The CDR3 sequence is 15 residues long. Germline loops: CDR1 SGHAT, CDR2 FQNNGV. CDR3 nucleotide sequence: TGTGCCAGCAGCCCCAGGACAGGGGGATATTCACCCCTCCACTTT. Translation: CASSPRTGGYSPLHF. Full variable domain (remainder filled in from reference TRBV11-2 and TRBJ1-6): EAGVAQSPRYKIIEKRQSVAFWCNPISGHATLYWYQQILGQGPKLLIQFQNNGVVDDSQLPKDRFSAERLKGVDSTLKIQPAKLEDSAVYLCASSPRTGGYSPLHFGNGTRLTVT.

This clonotype was observed at least ten times. The V call is TRBV7-2, the J call TRBJ2-1; 7 bases agree with TRBD2. Germline V CDR1 and CDR2: SGHTA, FQGNSA. The CDR3 consists of 15 residues. The V segment lost 1 base and the J segment 5 bases; nucleotides outside the gene matches: 5. The CDR3 region is CASSLVGTTDNEQFF. CDR3 sequence (DNA): TGTGCCAGCAGCTTAGTAGGGACTACCGACAATGAGCAGTTCTTC.

Note on this clonotype: Given a much more abundant clone one base away, this may be a read error. V gene TRBV7-8 combines with J gene TRBJ2-2; no definite D call. The CDR3 consists of 11 residues. Trimming cost V 5 bases and J 4 bases, with 2 bases left between them. Germline V gene data show CDR1 as SGHVS and CDR2 as FQNEAQ. The CDR3 loop is CASSITGELFF. CDR3 nucleotides: TGTGCCAGCAGCATCACCGGGGAGCTGTTTTTT.

This clonotype was counted many times. The chain combines TRBV7-2 with TRBJ2-1; 9 bases line up with TRBD2. The CDR3 consists of 15 residues. V shed 9 bases and J 0 bases; nucleotides not matched to a gene: 6. The germline gives CDR1 SGHTA, CDR2 FQGNSA. CDR3 protein: CASRLAASSYNEQFF. Written as DNA, the CDR3 is TGTGCCAGTCGACTAGCGGCGAGCTCCTACAATGAGCAGTTCTTC. The full variable domain, in which reference TRBV7-2 and TRBJ2-1 provide the parts outside the CDR3, is GAGVSQSPSNKVTEKGKDVELRCDPISGHTALYWYRQSLGQGLEFLIYFQGNSAPDKSGLPSDRFSAERTGGSVSTLTIQRTQQEDSAVYLCASRLAASSYNEQFFGPGTRLTVL.

The CDR3 nucleotides read TGCGCCAGCAGCCAAGACCGCGATTCCGAGCAGTACTTC. Its translation is CASSQDRDSEQYF. This chain uses TRBV4-3 with TRBJ2-7; D is unresolved. Germline V lookup: CDR1 LGHNA, CDR2 YSLEER. V lost 0 bases and J lost 6, with 9 bases in between. The length of the CDR3 is 13 residues.

This clonotype has ten or more counts. This chain joins TRBV7-6 and TRBJ1-1; D gene unclear. This CDR3 has 14 residues. Germline values: CDR1 SGHVS, CDR2 FNYEAQ. The V and J ends lost 1 base and 3 bases respectively, with 9 bases between them. The CDR3 bases are TGTGCCAGCAGCTTAGACGCGGGGTACACTGAAGCTTTCTTT. Its translation: CASSLDAGYTEAFF. Full variable domain (remainder filled in from reference TRBV7-6 and TRBJ1-1): GAGVSQSPRYKVTKRGQDVALRCDPISGHVSLYWYRQALGQGPEFLTYFNYEAQQDKSGLPNDRFSAERPEGSISTLTIQRTEQRDSAMYRCASSLDAGYTEAFFGQGTRLTVV.

This chain uses TRBV20-1 with TRBJ1-1, with 8 bases aligning to TRBD1. This CDR3 is built from 13 residues. Losses at the gene ends were 6 bases for V and 8 bases for J; bases not matched to a gene: 11. Germline loops: CDR1 DFQATT, CDR2 SNEGSKA (reference sequence). DNA for the CDR3: TGCAGTGCGCCGGGACAGGCCCCTTCAGAAGCTTTCTTT. Its protein is CSAPGQAPSEAFF.

This clonotype was seen a handful of times. V gene TRBV10-3 combines with J gene TRBJ1-5; possibly TRBD1 for D (6 bases). V gave up 0 bases and J gave up 4 bases, with 10 bases separating them. This CDR3 has 15 amino acids. Looked up from germline, CDR1 is ENHRY and CDR2 is SYGVKD. CDR3 in DNA: TGTGCCATCAGTGAGTCGCTGACAGGAAATCAGCCCCAGCATTTT. Protein product: CAISESLTGNQPQHF.

This clonotype was seen many times. The genes are TRBV24-1 and TRBJ1-5, with 11 bases aligning to TRBD1. Germline CDR1 is KGHDR and CDR2 is SFDVKD. Germline trimming cut 4 bases from V and 2 bases from J; bases unmatched to any gene: 0. The CDR3 extends over 15 amino acids. CDR3 loop: CATSEGQGGNQPQHF. In DNA, the CDR3 is TGTGCCACCAGTGAGGGACAGGGGGGCAATCAGCCCCAGCATTTT.

This clonotype has more than one count but fewer than ten. The chain uses TRBV18 and TRBJ2-7; 8 nucleotides align to TRBD1. The CDR3 extends over 14 amino acids. V lost 3 bases to trimming and J lost 6 bases; unmatched junction nucleotides: 7. Germline V gives CDR1 KGHSH, CDR2 LQKENI. The CDR3 nucleotides are TGTGCCAGCTCACCGGACAGGGCGGGTGCCGAGCAGTACTTC. Protein sequence: CASSPDRAGAEQYF. The full variable domain, with the rest looked up from reference TRBV18 and TRBJ2-7, is NAGVMQNPRHLVRRRGQEARLRCSPMKGHSHVYWYRQLPEEGLKFMVYLQKENIIDESGMPKERFSAEFPKEGPSILRIQQVVRGDSAAYFCASSPDRAGAEQYFGPGTRLTVT.